Presented here are 10 T cell receptor beta chains from one specimen sequenced in a study of cytomegalovirus exposure and HLA in healthy donors. Primers included in the PCR were 60 Vbeta and 13 Jbeta primers. Libraries were prepared by immunoSEQ multiplex PCR; TCRdb keeps only in-frame clonotypes and omits some of them. The data contain some 120,000 clones, roughly four fifths of them singletons. The sequenced sample was PBMCs. These receptors all come from a male donor in good health and CMV-seropositive.

Only a few counts were recorded for this clone. The rearrangement links TRBV19 to TRBJ2-6, with D perhaps matching TRBD2 (7 bases). CDR3 length: 17 residues. From germline, CDR1 is LNHDA and CDR2 SQIVND (reference sequence). With 3 bases removed from V and 0 bases from J, the gap between germline ends came to 12 bases. CDR3: CASSMGGGSSGANVLTF. The CDR3 coding sequence is TGTGCCAGTAGTATGGGGGGCGGGAGCTCTGGGGCCAACGTCCTGACTTTC.

CDR3 amino acids: CASSLDLSGLSYEQYF. The CDR3 DNA follows: TGTGCCAGCAGCTTGGATTTGTCAGGGCTCTCCTACGAGCAGTACTTC. V and J are TRBV5-8 and TRBJ2-7; D possibly corresponds to TRBD1 (5 bases). V shed 0 bases and J shed 0 bases, with 13 bases lying between them. This CDR3 has 16 residues. Germline assignment: CDR1 SGHTS and CDR2 YDEGEE. Looking up the rest from reference TRBV5-8 and TRBJ2-7 gives the full variable domain: EAGVTQSPTHLIKTRGQQATLRCSPISGHTSVYWYQQALGLGLQFLLWYDEGEERNRGNFPPRFSGRQFPNYSSELNVNALELEDSALYLCASSLDLSGLSYEQYFGPGTRLTVT.

The V gene is TRBV6-1, the J gene TRBJ1-1; D may be TRBD1 (6 bases). Trimming shortened V by 3 bases and J by 8 bases, and 10 bases separated the two germline ends. Germline V CDR1 and CDR2: MNHNS, SASEGT. CDR3 length: 12 residues. The CDR3 protein is CASSEAGGEAFF. The CDR3 nucleotides read TGTGCCAGCAGTGAGGCGGGGGGCGAAGCTTTCTTT.

In its sample, this clone was seen a few times. The chain combines TRBV12-2 with TRBJ1-2; TRBD1, the table's D call, was not compared with the DNA. TRBV12-2 has pseudogene status. The CDR3 totals 15 residues. CDR3 sequence: CASRLPPSFRNGYTF. The CDR3 DNA sequence: TGTGCAAGTCGCTTGCCCCCCTCCTTCAGGAATGGCTACACCTTC.

This chain connects TRBV9 to TRBJ2-1, with 9 bases matching TRBD1. Germline CDR1 SGDLS, CDR2 YYNGEE. V was pared by 1 base and J by 7 bases, with 9 bases of the junction left unmatched. CDR3 length: 16 amino acids. CDR3 region: CASSVSRDRDTNEQFF. DNA of the CDR3: TGTGCCAGCAGCGTATCTAGGGACAGGGACACGAATGAGCAGTTCTTC.

About this clone: Mismatch with germline at one junction end may stem from a read error. The V and J genes are TRBV9 and TRBJ2-6, with 9 bases lining up with TRBD1. Germline CDR1 reads SGDLS; CDR2 reads YYNGEE. The CDR3 has 18 residues. The DNA of the CDR3 is TGTGCCAGCAGCACCCGGGGACAGGGCTTCTCTGGGGCCAACGGCCTGACTTTC. This encodes CASSTRGQGFSGANGLTF. Full variable domain (remainder filled in from reference TRBV9 and TRBJ2-6): DSGVTQTPKHLITATGQRVTLRCSPRSGDLSVYWYQQSLDQGLQFLIQYYNGEERAKGNILERFSAQQFPDLHSELNLSSLELGDSALYFCASSTRGQGFSGANGLTFGAGSRLTVL.

The chain carries TRBV4-3 and TRBJ1-5; unclear D gene. The V end was cut by 0 bases, the J end by 3 bases, with 12 bases between. The germline gives CDR1 LGHNA, CDR2 YSLEER. CDR3 length: 16 amino acids. For the CDR3, the DNA is TGCGCCAGCAGCCAAGAGTCTAACCCTAACAATCAGCCCCAGCATTTT. Its translation is CASSQESNPNNQPQHF.

The chain couples TRBV6-5 to TRBJ2-5; 10 bases are shared with TRBD1. CDR3 length equals 14 residues. Germline V lookup: CDR1 MNHEY, CDR2 SVGAGI. J gave up 4 bases and V 2 bases, and 1 base lay outside the gene matches. The CDR3 reads CASSYGDRGETQYF. The CDR3 bases are TGTGCCAGCAGTTACGGGGACAGGGGAGAGACCCAGTACTTC.

V and J are TRBV5-6 and TRBJ2-5; perhaps TRBD1 as D (5 bases). The CDR3 runs 13 residues. Germline CDR1 SGHDT, CDR2 YYEEEE. V lost 2 bases, J lost 4 bases, and 9 bases lay in between. The CDR3 DNA follows: TGTGCCAGCAGCTTTCCCCAGGGAGAGACCCAGTACTTC. Its protein is CASSFPQGETQYF.

This clone was counted a single time. One end of the junction varies from germline; a read error may be responsible. V is TRBV6-5 and J is TRBJ2-5; 11 bases are shared with TRBD1. Looked up from germline, CDR1 is MNHEY and CDR2 is SVGAGI. The CDR3 is made up of 15 amino acids. DNA for the CDR3: TGTGCCGGCAGATCGGACAGGGGGCCTCAAGAGACCCAGTACTTC. Translated, it gives CAGRSDRGPQETQYF.